The clone carrying this T cell receptor beta chain has a count of ten or more. Template material for amplifying TCR beta CDR3 regions consisted of RNA transcripts. The primer set for the first-round RT-PCR of the TCR CDR3 was HTBI. TCRdb re-called the multiplex PCR reads with MiXCR, one entry per CDR3 protein. Of more than 500,000 distinct CDR3 sequences listed, approximately 48% are singletons. The data stem from a study of T cells in Graves' hyperthyroidism and ophthalmopathy. CDR1 is SQVTM, CDR2 ANQGSEA, per germline. Trimming took off 4 bases at V and 0 bases at J, with 15 bases between the two ends. The length of the CDR3 is 15 residues.

The sequence came from an adult woman with Graves' disease, either hyperthyroidism or ophthalmopathy (not recorded which). Sequencing was carried out using peripheral blood or thyroid tissue (not recorded which). This chain joins TRBV29-1 and TRBJ1-1; tentative D call: TRBD1 (6 bases). CDR3 DNA: TGCAGCGTTGTCATAGGGGGTTCGGTGAACACTGAAGCTTTCTTT. Encoded protein: CSVVIGGSVNTEAFF.